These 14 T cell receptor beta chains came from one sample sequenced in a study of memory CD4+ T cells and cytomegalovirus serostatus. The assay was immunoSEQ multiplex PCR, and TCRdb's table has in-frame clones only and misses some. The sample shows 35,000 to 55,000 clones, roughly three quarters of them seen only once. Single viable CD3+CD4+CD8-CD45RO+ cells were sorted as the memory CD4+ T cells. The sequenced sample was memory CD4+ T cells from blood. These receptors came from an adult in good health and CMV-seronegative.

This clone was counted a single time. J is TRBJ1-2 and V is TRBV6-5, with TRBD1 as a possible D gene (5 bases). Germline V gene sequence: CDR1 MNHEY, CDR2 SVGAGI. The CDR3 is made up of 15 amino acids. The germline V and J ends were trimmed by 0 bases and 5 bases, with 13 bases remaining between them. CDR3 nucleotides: TGTGCCAGCAGTTACTCCCGGGACGGAGGTTATGGCTACACCTTC. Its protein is CASSYSRDGGYGYTF.

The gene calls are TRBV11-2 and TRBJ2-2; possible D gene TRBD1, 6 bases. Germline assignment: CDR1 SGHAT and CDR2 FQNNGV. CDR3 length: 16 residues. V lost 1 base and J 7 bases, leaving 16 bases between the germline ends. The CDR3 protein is CASSLARGASGGELFF. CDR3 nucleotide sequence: TGTGCCAGCAGCTTAGCCAGGGGAGCGTCTGGCGGGGAGCTGTTTTTT. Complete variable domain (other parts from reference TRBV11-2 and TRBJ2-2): EAGVAQSPRYKIIEKRQSVAFWCNPISGHATLYWYQQILGQGPKLLIQFQNNGVVDDSQLPKDRFSAERLKGVDSTLKIQPAKLEDSAVYLCASSLARGASGGELFFGEGSRLTVL.

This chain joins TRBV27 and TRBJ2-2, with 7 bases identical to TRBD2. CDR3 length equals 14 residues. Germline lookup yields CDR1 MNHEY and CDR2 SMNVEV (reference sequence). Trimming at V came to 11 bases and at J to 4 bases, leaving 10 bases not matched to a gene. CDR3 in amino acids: CAARGTTLTGELFF. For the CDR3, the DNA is TGTGCCGCTCGGGGGACTACACTCACCGGGGAGCTGTTTTTT.

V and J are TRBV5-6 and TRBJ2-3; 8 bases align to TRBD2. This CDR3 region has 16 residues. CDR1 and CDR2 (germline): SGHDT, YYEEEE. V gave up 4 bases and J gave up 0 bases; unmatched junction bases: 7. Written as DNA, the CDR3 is TGTGCCAGCAGCAAACTAGCGGACCCTAGCACAGATACGCAGTATTTT. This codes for CASSKLADPSTDTQYF.

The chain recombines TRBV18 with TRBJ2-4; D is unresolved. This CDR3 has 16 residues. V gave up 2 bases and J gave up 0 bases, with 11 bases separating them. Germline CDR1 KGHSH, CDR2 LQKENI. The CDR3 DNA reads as TGTGCCAGCTCACCATACCGTTCTGGAGCCAAAAACATTCAGTACTTC. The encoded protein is CASSPYRSGAKNIQYF.

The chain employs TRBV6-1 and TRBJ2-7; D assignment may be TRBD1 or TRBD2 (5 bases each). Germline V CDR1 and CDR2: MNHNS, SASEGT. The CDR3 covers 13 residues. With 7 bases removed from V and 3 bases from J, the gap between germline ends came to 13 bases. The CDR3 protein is CASILPGRYEQYF. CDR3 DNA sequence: TGTGCCAGCATTTTGCCGGGACGCTACGAGCAGTACTTC.

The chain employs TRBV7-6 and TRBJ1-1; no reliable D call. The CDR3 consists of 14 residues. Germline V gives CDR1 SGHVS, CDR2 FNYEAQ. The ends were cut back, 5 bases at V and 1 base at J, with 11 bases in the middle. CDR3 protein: CASSPPGWNTEAFF. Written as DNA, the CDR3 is TGTGCCAGCAGCCCACCAGGTTGGAACACTGAAGCTTTCTTT.

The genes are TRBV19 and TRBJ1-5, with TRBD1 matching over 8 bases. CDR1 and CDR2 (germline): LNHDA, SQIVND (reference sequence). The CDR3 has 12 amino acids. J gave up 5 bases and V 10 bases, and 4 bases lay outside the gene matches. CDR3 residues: CATRQGHQPQHF. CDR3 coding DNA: TGTGCCACCCGACAGGGGCATCAGCCCCAGCATTTT. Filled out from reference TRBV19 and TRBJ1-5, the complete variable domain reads DGGITQSPKYLFRKEGQNVTLSCEQNLNHDAMYWYRQDPGQGLRLIYYSQIVNDFQKGDIAEGYSVSREKKESFPLTVTSAQKNPTAFYLCATRQGHQPQHFGDGTRLSIL.

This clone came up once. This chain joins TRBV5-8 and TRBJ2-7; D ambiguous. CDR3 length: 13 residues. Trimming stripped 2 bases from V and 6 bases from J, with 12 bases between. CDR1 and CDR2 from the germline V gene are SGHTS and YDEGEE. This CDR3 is CASSLVQSTEQYF. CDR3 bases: TGTGCCAGCAGCTTAGTACAGTCAACCGAGCAGTACTTC.

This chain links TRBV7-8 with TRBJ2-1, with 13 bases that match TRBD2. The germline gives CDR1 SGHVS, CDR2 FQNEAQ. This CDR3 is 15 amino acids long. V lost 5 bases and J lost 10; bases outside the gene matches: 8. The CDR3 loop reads CASSHRTSGGGEQFF. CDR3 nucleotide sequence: TGTGCCAGCAGCCACCGGACTAGCGGGGGAGGGGAGCAGTTCTTC.

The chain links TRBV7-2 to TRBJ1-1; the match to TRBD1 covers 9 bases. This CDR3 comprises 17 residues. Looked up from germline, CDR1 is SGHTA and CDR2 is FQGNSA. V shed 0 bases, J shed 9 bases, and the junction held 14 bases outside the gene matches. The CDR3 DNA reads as TGTGCCAGCAGCTTAGCGGGGGGACAGGGTTCTTCTGCGAAAGCTTTCTTT. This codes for CASSLAGGQGSSAKAFF.

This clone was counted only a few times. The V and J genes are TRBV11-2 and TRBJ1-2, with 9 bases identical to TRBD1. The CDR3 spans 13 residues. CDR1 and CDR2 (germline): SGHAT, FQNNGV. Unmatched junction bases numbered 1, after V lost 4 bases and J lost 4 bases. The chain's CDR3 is CASSSQGAYGYTF. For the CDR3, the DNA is TGTGCCAGCAGCTCACAGGGGGCCTATGGCTACACCTTC.

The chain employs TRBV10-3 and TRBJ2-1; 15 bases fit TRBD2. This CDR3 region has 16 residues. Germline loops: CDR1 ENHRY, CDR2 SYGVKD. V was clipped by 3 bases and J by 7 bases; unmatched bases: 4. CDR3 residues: CAISDRTSGGGNEQFF. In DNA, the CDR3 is TGTGCCATCAGTGACCGGACTAGCGGGGGGGGAAATGAGCAGTTCTTC.

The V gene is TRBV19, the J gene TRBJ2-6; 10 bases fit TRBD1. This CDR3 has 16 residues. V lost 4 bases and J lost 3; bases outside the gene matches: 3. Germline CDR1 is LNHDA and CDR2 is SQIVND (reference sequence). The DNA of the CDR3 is TGTGCCAGTAGTAAGACAGGGGGCTTTGGGGCCAACGTCCTGACTTTC. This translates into CASSKTGGFGANVLTF.